This TCR beta chain was sequenced during a study of blood T cell repertoires in COVID-19. V was cut by 5 bases and J by 5 bases, with 19 bases left in between. The CDR3 extends over 15 amino acids. The germline V gene has CDR1 SNHLY and CDR2 FYNNEI. The repertoire was sequenced with immunoSEQ multiplex PCR; TCRdb's copy has only in-frame clones and lacks some. The sample carries 450,000 or so clones, around nine tenths recorded once. Sequencing was done on a sample of peripheral blood. The chain joins TRBV2 to TRBJ2-7; possibly TRBD2 for D (6 bases). The sequence was collected from a man between 18 and 35 years old with COVID-19, enrolled during active disease. CDR3 bases: TGTGCCAGCAGTCCCAATCAGGGTGGAGGGAACGAGCAGTACTTC. Translating it yields CASSPNQGGGNEQYF. Supplemented by reference TRBV2 and TRBJ2-7, the full variable domain reads EPEVTQTPSHQVTQMGQEVILRCVPISNHLYFYWYRQILGQKVEFLVSFYNNEISEKSEIFDDQFSVERPDGSNFTLKIRSTKLEDSAMYFCASSPNQGGGNEQYFGPGTRLTVT.